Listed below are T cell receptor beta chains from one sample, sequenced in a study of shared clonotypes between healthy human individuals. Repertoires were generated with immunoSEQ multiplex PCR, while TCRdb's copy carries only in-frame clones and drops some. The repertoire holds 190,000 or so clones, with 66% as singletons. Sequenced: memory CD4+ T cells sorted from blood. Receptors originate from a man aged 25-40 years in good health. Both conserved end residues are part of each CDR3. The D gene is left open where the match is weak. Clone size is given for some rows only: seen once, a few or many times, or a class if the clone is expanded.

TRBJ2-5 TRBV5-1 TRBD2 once TGCGCCAGCAGCTTGGAAGCAGCGGGAGAACGAGAGACCCAGTACTTC CASSLEAAGERETQYF
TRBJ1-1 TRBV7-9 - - TGTGCCAGCAGCCTCCCGGTATCTTCTGAAGCTTTCTTT CASSLPVSSEAFF
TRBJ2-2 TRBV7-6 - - TGTGCCAGCACCTCAGCCCTAGTGTTCGGGGAGCTGTTTTTT CASTSALVFGELFF
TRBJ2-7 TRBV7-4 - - TGTGCCAGCAGCTTAACCCTAGCGAGCTCCTACGAGCAGTACTTC CASSLTLASSYEQYF
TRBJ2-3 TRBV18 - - TGTGCCAGCTCACTACGGCCAGACACAGATACGCAGTATTTT CASSLRPDTDTQYF
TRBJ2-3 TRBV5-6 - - TGTGCCAGCAGCCCCCGTTTCGGGCGCGAGGGGAGCACAGATACGCAGTATTTT CASSPRFGREGSTDTQYF
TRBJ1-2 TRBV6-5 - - TGTGCCAGCAGCGGTTCCCCAACGGGGGGCTACACCTTC CASSGSPTGGYTF
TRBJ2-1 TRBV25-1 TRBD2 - TGTGCCAGCAGTGAAGGGGGGACTAGCGGGATAATAGATGAGCAGTTCTTC CASSEGGTSGIIDEQFF
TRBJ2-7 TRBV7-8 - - TGTGCCAGCAGCCCCTACGAAACAACCTACGAGCAGTACTTC CASSPYETTYEQYF
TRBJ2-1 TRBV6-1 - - TGTGCCAGCAGCGCGACCCTCTCCTACAATGAGCAGTTCTTC CASSATLSYNEQFF
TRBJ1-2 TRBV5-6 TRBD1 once TGTGCCAGCAGCTTGGGACAGGGGGCTTATGGCTACACCTTC CASSLGQGAYGYTF
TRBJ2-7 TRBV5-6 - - TGTGCCAGCAGCCGCGGGTACGAGCAGTACTTC CASSRGYEQYF
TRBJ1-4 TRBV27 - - TGTGCCAAACGACCCCCTACAACTAATGAAAAACTGTTTTTT CAKRPPTTNEKLFF
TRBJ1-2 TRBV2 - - TGTGCCAGCAGTGAAGCGCACGGGTCCTATGGCTACACCTTC CASSEAHGSYGYTF
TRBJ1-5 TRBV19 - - TGTGCCAGTAGACCGGGGCCCTCGGATCAGCCCCAGCATTTT CASRPGPSDQPQHF
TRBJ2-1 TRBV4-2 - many TGTGCCAGCAGCCAAGAACGTACCCAGTCCTACAATGAGCAGTTCTTC CASSQERTQSYNEQFF
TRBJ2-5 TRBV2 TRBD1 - TGTGCCAGCAGGACAGGGACCGCGGGTGAGACCCAGTACTTC CASRTGTAGETQYF
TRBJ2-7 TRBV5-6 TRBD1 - TGTGCCAGCAGCTTGGCAGGACAGGGGAGCGACGAGCAGTACTTC CASSLAGQGSDEQYF
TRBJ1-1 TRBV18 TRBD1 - TGTGCCAGCTCACACAAGACAGGGGGCACTGAAGCTTTCTTT CASSHKTGGTEAFF
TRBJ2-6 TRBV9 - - TGTGCCAGCAGCGTAGCGGGTAAAAACTCTGGGGCCAACGTCCTGACTTTC CASSVAGKNSGANVLTF
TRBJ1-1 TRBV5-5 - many TGTGCCAGCAGGGGTTGGGGGGTCACTGAAGCTTTCTTT CASRGWGVTEAFF
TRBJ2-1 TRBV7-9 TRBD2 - TGTGCCAGCAGCAAAGCGGGGAGTGGCTCCTACAATGAGCAGTTCTTC CASSKAGSGSYNEQFF
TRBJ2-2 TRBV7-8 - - TGTGCCAGCAGCTTAGCAGCAGGCGGGGAGCTGTTTTTT CASSLAAGGELFF
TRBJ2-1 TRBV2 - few TGTGCCAGCAGTGATTGGGGAGGAGGGGCCAATGAGCAGTTCTTC CASSDWGGGANEQFF
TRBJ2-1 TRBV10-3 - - TGTGCCATCAGTGATAAGCGGAAGAGCTCCTACAATGAGCAGTTCTTC CAISDKRKSSYNEQFF
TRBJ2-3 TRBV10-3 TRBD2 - TGTGCCACCATGCTCTGGACTAGCGGGAGGTCCGGAGATACGCAGTATTTT CATMLWTSGRSGDTQYF
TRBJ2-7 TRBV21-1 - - TGTGCCAGCAGCAATTCCGGGTGCACAGTAAACTACGAGCAGTACTTC CASSNSGCTVNYEQYF
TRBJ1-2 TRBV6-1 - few TGTGCCAGCAGTGAATCGGGGCTCGGCTACACCTTC CASSESGLGYTF
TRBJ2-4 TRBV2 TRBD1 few TGTGCCAGCAGCGACAGGGGGAGGCACATTCAGTACTTC CASSDRGRHIQYF
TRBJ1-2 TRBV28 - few TGTGCCAGCACAACAACTAACTATGGCTACACCTTC CASTTTNYGYTF
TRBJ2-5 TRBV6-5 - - TGTGCCAGCAGTTCCCGGGGCCTAAAGGGGGAGACCCAGTACTTC CASSSRGLKGETQYF
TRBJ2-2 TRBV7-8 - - TGTGCCAGCAGCCTTGACCAGAGAACCGTTACCGGGGAGCTGTTTTTT CASSLDQRTVTGELFF
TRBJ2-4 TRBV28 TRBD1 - TGTGCCAGCAGTTCCTCCAGGGGGCCCACGGCCAAAAACATTCAGTACTTC CASSSSRGPTAKNIQYF
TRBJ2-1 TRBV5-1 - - TGCGCCAGCAGCTTGTCGGGATCAGAATACAATGAGCAGTTCTTC CASSLSGSEYNEQFF
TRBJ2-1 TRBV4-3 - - TGCGCCAGCAGCTCCCGACAGGACAATGAGCAGTTCTTC CASSSRQDNEQFF
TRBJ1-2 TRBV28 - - TGTGCCAGCAAAACACAGGGTCGACATGGCTACACCTTC CASKTQGRHGYTF
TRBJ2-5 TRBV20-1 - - TGCAGTGCTAGTTACGAGACCCAGTACTTC CSASYETQYF
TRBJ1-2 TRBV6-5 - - TGTGCCAGCAGTTCGTTGGCCGCTCCTTATGGCTACACCTTC CASSSLAAPYGYTF
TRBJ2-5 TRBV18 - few TGTGCCAGCTCACCACGGGTTCAAGAGACCCAGTACTTC CASSPRVQETQYF
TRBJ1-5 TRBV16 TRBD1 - TGTGCCAGCAGCCACCAGCCAAGGGACAGGGGGGGTCAGCCCCAGCATTTT CASSHQPRDRGGQPQHF
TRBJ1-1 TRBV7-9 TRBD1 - TGTGCCAGCAGCTTCTACGACAGGGGGAACACTGAAGCTTTCTTT CASSFYDRGNTEAFF
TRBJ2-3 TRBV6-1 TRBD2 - TGTGCCAGCACCCCGACGACTAGCTCCACAGATACGCAGTATTTT CASTPTTSSTDTQYF
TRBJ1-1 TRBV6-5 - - TGTGCCAGCAGTCTGGCCCCGACAGGTGAAGCTTTCTTT CASSLAPTGEAFF
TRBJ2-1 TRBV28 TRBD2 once TGTGCCAGCAGTTCCATGGGCCCTAGCGGGAGGAATGAGCAGTTCTTC CASSSMGPSGRNEQFF
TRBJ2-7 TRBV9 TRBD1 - TGTGCCAGCAGCGAATCCGGGACAGGTTGGTACGAGCAGTACTTC CASSESGTGWYEQYF